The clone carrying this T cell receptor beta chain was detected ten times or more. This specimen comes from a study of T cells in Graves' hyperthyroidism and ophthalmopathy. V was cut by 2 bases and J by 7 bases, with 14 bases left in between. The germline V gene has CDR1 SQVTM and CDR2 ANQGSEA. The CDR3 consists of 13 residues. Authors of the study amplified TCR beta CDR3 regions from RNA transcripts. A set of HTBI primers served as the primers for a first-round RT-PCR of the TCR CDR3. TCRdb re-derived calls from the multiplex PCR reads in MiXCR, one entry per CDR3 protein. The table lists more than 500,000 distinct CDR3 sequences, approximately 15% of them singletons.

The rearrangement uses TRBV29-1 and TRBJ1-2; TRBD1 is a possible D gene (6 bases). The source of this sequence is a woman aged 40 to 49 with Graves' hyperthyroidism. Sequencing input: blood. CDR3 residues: CSVERGAGSGYTF. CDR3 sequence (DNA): TGCAGCGTTGAAAGGGGGGCAGGGTCTGGCTACACCTTC.